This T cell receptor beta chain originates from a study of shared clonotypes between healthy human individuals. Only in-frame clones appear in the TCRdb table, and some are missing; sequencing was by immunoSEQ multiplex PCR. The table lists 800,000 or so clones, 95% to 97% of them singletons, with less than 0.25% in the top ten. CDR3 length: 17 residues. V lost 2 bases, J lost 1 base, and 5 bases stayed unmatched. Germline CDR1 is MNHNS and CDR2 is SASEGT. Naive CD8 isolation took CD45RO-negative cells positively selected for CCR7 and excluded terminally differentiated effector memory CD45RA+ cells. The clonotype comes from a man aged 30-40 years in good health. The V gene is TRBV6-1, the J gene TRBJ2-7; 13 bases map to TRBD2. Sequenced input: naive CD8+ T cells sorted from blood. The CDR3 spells CASSESAGLAGSYEQYF. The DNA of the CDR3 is TGTGCCAGCAGTGAAAGCGCGGGACTAGCGGGATCCTACGAGCAGTACTTC.